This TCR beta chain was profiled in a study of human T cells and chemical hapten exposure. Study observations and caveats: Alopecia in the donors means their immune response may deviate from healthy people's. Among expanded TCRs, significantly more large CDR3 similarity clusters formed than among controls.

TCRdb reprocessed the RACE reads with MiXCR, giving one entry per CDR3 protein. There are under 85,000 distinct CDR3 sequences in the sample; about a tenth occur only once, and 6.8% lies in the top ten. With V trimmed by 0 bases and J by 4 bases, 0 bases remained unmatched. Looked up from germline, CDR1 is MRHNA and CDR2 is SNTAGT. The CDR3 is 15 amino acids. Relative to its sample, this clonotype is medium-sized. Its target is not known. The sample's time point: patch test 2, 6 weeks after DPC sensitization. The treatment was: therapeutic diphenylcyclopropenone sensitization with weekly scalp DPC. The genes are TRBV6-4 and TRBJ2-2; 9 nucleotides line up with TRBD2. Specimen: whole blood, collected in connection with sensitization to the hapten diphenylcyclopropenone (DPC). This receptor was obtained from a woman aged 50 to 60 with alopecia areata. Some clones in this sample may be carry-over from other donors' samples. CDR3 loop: CASSDSSGSTGELFF. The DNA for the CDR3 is TGTGCCAGCAGTGACTCTAGCGGGAGCACCGGGGAGCTGTTTTTT.